The rows below give T cell receptor beta chains drawn from one sample of a study of metastatic and nonmetastatic thyroid tumors. MiXCR reprocessed the PCR reads for TCRdb. The repertoire consists of 10,000 to 15,000 clones, with approximately 27% occurring once and the leading ten covering roughly 20%. The sample comprised tumor tissue. These receptors all come from a female donor with papillary thyroid cancer or a benign thyroid nodule (not recorded which). Some clones in this sample may be carry-over from other donors' samples. Each CDR3 is given with its conserved first and last residue. Each record gives: V gene, J gene, clone size, D gene, CDR3 DNA, CDR3 protein. The D gene is left open where the match is weak. Size values are once, few and many counts, or a class for expanded clones, and some rows have none.

TRBV2	TRBJ2-1	few	TRBD2	TGTGCCAGCGGGAAAGGTACTAGCGTCTACAATGAGCAGTTCTTC	CASGKGTSVYNEQFF
TRBV27	TRBJ2-1	medium-sized	-	TGTGCCAGCAGCCGCGGGTTTAATGAGCAGTTCTTC	CASSRGFNEQFF
TRBV13	TRBJ2-4	many	TRBD2	TGTGCCAGCAGCTTATGGGAGGGTATTATAGACAAAAACATTCAGTACTTC	CASSLWEGIIDKNIQYF
TRBV18	TRBJ2-7	many	-	TGTGCCAGCGCGCTATCGGGACCAAAATACGAGCAGTACTTC	CASALSGPKYEQYF
TRBV5-1	TRBJ2-5	many	TRBD1	TGCGCCAGCAGCTTGGACAGGGGAATCGAAGAGACCCAGTACTTC	CASSLDRGIEETQYF
TRBV5-1	TRBJ2-7	many	TRBD2	TGCGCCAGCAGCTTGGGGGTAGCGGGGAGCGAGCAGTACTTC	CASSLGVAGSEQYF
TRBV9	TRBJ2-3	-	-	TGTGCCAGCAGCGTAGACCCAGGGTGGGGTATGATAGATACGCAGTATTTT	CASSVDPGWGMIDTQYF
TRBV5-1	TRBJ2-7	-	-	TGCGCCACCCGGACAGTTTCGAGTGCCGAGCAGTACTTC	CATRTVSSAEQYF
TRBV19	TRBJ1-1	-	-	TGTGCCAGCAGTTTTCCGAGCAGGGGTCCCCCAAACACTGAAGCTTTCTTT	CASSFPSRGPPNTEAFF
TRBV6-1	TRBJ2-7	medium-sized	-	TGTGCCAGCGCCGAAACCCAAGGAATCTACGAGCAGTACTTC	CASAETQGIYEQYF
TRBV7-3	TRBJ2-2	many	TRBD2	TGTGCCAGCAGCCCGCAGACTAGCGGGACCGGGGAGCTGTTTTTT	CASSPQTSGTGELFF
TRBV19	TRBJ2-7	-	-	TGTGCCAGTAGTATAGACAGGCTCTACGAGCAGTACTTC	CASSIDRLYEQYF
TRBV5-6	TRBJ1-5	many	-	TGTGCCAGCAGCTTACAGGGATCGTATAAGCCCCAGCATTTT	CASSLQGSYKPQHF
TRBV20-1	TRBJ2-1	-	-	TGCAGTGCTTCGGACTCCACAGGAGCCGGGCAGGGTGAGCAGTTCTTC	CSASDSTGAGQGEQFF
TRBV6-4	TRBJ1-6	medium-sized	-	TGTGCCAGCAGTGAAGGCTATAATTCACCCCTCCACTTT	CASSEGYNSPLHF
TRBV12-3/TRBV12-4	TRBJ2-7	-	-	TGTGCCATCAGAGGGGTTGGCCCCTACGAGCAGTACTTC	CAIRGVGPYEQYF
TRBV3-1	TRBJ2-3	many	-	TGTGCCAGCAGCCAAGATAGGACCTTCGGAGATACGCAGTATTTT	CASSQDRTFGDTQYF
TRBV27	TRBJ1-6	few	-	TGTGCCAGCAGTTGGACAGCCAACTCACCCCTCCACTTT	CASSWTANSPLHF
TRBV11-2	TRBJ2-7	medium-sized	TRBD1	TGTGCCAGCAGCATAGACACAGGGGGTGGTGGCGAGCAGTACTTC	CASSIDTGGGGEQYF
TRBV20-1	TRBJ2-1	-	TRBD2	TGCAGTGCTAGACGGGAGGGGCTGGACAATGAGCAGTTCTTC	CSARREGLDNEQFF
TRBV28	TRBJ1-1	few	-	TGTGCCAGCACCCTGACTGGAGACGAGACTGAAGCTTTCTTT	CASTLTGDETEAFF
TRBV12-3/TRBV12-4	TRBJ1-1	medium-sized	-	TGTGCCAGCAGTTTGAGGATGAACACTGAAGCTTTCTTT	CASSLRMNTEAFF
TRBV6-2/TRBV6-3	TRBJ2-1	few	TRBD1	TGTGCCAGCAGTCCACAGGGGGCGCGGGCCAATGAGCAGTTCTTC	CASSPQGARANEQFF
TRBV20-1	TRBJ2-3	-	TRBD2	TGCAGTGCTAGACTAGCGGGGCTCACAGATACGCAGTATTTT	CSARLAGLTDTQYF
TRBV14	TRBJ1-1	many	-	TGTGCCAGCAGCCAAGCGGTGACAGCGGGGGGGAACACTGAAGCTTTCTTT	CASSQAVTAGGNTEAFF
TRBV18	TRBJ2-5	-	-	TGTGCCAGCTCACCACACGCCCAAGAGACCCAGTACTTC	CASSPHAQETQYF
TRBV7-9	TRBJ1-4	many	-	TGTGCAACCGGGGGCCGAAAGGAAAAACTGTTTTTT	CATGGRKEKLFF
TRBV5-8	TRBJ1-2	many	-	TGTGCCAGCACCCGATTACAGGCTCACTATGGCTACACCTTC	CASTRLQAHYGYTF
TRBV19	TRBJ1-1	few	TRBD1	TGTGCCGCAAGAAACAGGGGGGGGAACACTGAAGCTTTCTTT	CAARNRGGNTEAFF
TRBV4-1	TRBJ1-3	-	-	TGCGCCAGCAGCCAAGATTTCGACTCTGGAAACACCATATATTTT	CASSQDFDSGNTIYF
TRBV6-5	TRBJ2-5	-	TRBD2	TGTGCCAGCAGTTACGTGGGACTAGCGCAAGAGGCCCAGTACTTC	CASSYVGLAQEAQYF
TRBV6-1	TRBJ2-7	-	-	TGTGCCAGCAGTGAAGGCGTGGCCTACGAGCAGTACTTC	CASSEGVAYEQYF
TRBV7-8	TRBJ2-3	many	TRBD2	TGTGCCAGCGGGTGGCGGGAGGGTTCAGATACGCAGTATTTT	CASGWREGSDTQYF
TRBV28	TRBJ1-1	medium-sized	-	TGTGCCAGCCTCAGGGTCACTGAAGCTTTCTTT	CASLRVTEAFF
TRBV24-1	TRBJ2-3	few	TRBD1	TGTGCCACCAGTGATTTTGACAGGGGATTTGATACGCAGTATTTT	CATSDFDRGFDTQYF
TRBV7-9	TRBJ1-1	-	-	TGTGCCAGCAGCGGCGCGGGGGGGAACACTGAAGCTTTCTTT	CASSGAGGNTEAFF
TRBV7-9	TRBJ2-7	many	TRBD2	TGTGCCAGCAGCCTCCGACTAGCGGGACCCCAACTACCCCACGAGCAGTACTTC	CASSLRLAGPQLPHEQYF
TRBV6-1	TRBJ2-7	-	-	TGTGCCAGCGGTGGACAGAGCTACGAGCAGTACTTC	CASGGQSYEQYF
TRBV27	TRBJ2-1	few	-	TGTGCCAGCAGTTCGCAAAAGGGGGGAGAGGCCTACAATGAGCAGTTCTTC	CASSSQKGGEAYNEQFF
TRBV2	TRBJ2-6	few	-	TGTGCCAGCGTATTAACGGGCTACGGGGCCAACGTCCTGACTTTC	CASVLTGYGANVLTF
TRBV11-2	TRBJ2-1	-	-	TGTGCCAGCAGCTCCGGCTTTGAGCAGTTCTTC	CASSSGFEQFF
TRBV3-1	TRBJ1-1	medium-sized	-	TGTGCCAGCAGGTCTCAGGACTTGAACACTGAAGCTTTCTTT	CASRSQDLNTEAFF
TRBV28	TRBJ1-4	medium-sized	TRBD1	TGTGCCAGCAGTCCCCAAGGACAGGGGGCTGCGGATGAAAAACTGTTTTTT	CASSPQGQGAADEKLFF
TRBV15	TRBJ1-2	-	-	TGTGCCACCAGCTACGTCACAGGGACCCATGGCTACACCTTC	CATSYVTGTHGYTF
TRBV10-2	TRBJ2-3	many	-	TGCGCCAGCAACTCTCGAAGGGGCACAGATACGCAGTATTTT	CASNSRRGTDTQYF
TRBV2	TRBJ2-7	few	TRBD2	TGTGCCAGCAGCGGGGACTATTCCTACGAGCAGTACTTC	CASSGDYSYEQYF
TRBV5-6	TRBJ1-2	many	-	TGTGCCAGCAGCTTGGGCTATGGCTACACCTTC	CASSLGYGYTF
TRBV9	TRBJ1-3	many	-	TGTGCCAGCAGCGTCTTTGGACAGAAACGAAACACCATATATTTT	CASSVFGQKRNTIYF
TRBV19	TRBJ1-2	few	-	TGTGCCAGTAGTATAGCAGTTCAGGACTATGGCTACACCTTC	CASSIAVQDYGYTF